Reported below is one T cell receptor (beta chain). Its antigen is not identified. The data are from a study of T cell responses to AZD1222 COVID-19 vaccine. Study results and caveats: Every sample of the repertoires postdated the peak T cell response. Vaccination with two AZD1222 doses was followed by a rise in Spike-specific TCR breadth and depth.

Second-dose schedules of about 4 or about 12 weeks were combined. Profiled with immunoSEQ multiplex PCR; TCRdb holds only in-frame clones, not every one. The sample holds around 150,000 clones, over 85% seen once. The CDR3 consists of 14 residues. The germline gives CDR1 SGHRS, CDR2 YFSETQ. V lost 4 bases, J lost 4 bases, and 14 bases lay in between. The source was peripheral blood, collected 28 days after the second AZD1222 dose. The TCR originated in an adult who received the AZD1222 COVID-19 vaccine. The chain carries TRBV5-1 and TRBJ1-2; D gene uncertain. The CDR3: CASSLWRDGYGYTF. The CDR3 nucleotides are TGCGCCAGCAGCCTCTGGCGGGATGGCTATGGCTACACCTTC.